This T cell receptor (beta chain) was obtained from a study of T cells after posttransplantation cyclophosphamide. This clone was recorded at least ten times. TCRdb's table, derived via immunoSEQ multiplex PCR, lists solely in-frame clones and lacks some. The repertoire shows about 44,000 clones, none seen only once; the top ten take roughly 2.1%. This sequence originates from a man between 35 and 55 years old in good health, CMV-negative, and a related stem cell transplant donor. The sample was PBMCs.

The CDR3 reads CATNNRGLTGELFF. The CDR3 DNA sequence: TGTGCCACCAACAACAGGGGGCTCACCGGGGAGCTGTTTTTT. The chain joins TRBV15 to TRBJ2-2; TRBD1 aligns across 9 bases. This CDR3 contains 14 residues. Looked up from germline, CDR1 is LNHNV and CDR2 is YYDKDF (reference sequence). Trimming cost V 7 bases and J 4 bases; bases outside gene matches: 4.